One sample yielded the 6 T cell receptor beta chains listed below, sequenced in a study of CD8+CD57+ T cells in acquired aplastic anemia. Flow cytometry had shown expanded CD8+CD57+ cells in the patients chosen for sequencing. CDR3 and TCR beta VDJ profiling relied on a genomic DNA template. TCRdb passed the reads through MiXCR, listing each CDR3 protein once. The sample yields 180,000 or so distinct CDR3 sequences, around half seen once. Material: sorted CD4+, CD8+, or CD8+CD57+ T cells (not recorded which) from PBMCs. These receptors were collected from a human donor with aplastic anemia.

J is TRBJ2-7 and V is TRBV10-2; D possibly corresponds to TRBD1 (5 bases). From germline, CDR1 is WSHSY and CDR2 SAAADI. The CDR3 runs to 13 residues. V gave up 4 bases and J gave up 2 bases, with 9 bases separating them. The CDR3, as DNA: TGCGCCAGCAGTGTCGACAGTCCCTACGAGCAGTACTTC. Amino acid sequence: CASSVDSPYEQYF.

The rearrangement links TRBV19 to TRBJ2-7, with 9 bases lining up with TRBD1. CDR3 length equals 16 residues. V dropped 7 bases and J dropped 4; count of bases not matched to a gene: 14. CDR1 and CDR2 (germline): LNHDA, SQIVND (reference sequence). CDR3 bases: TGTGCCAGTACCGAAGGTCTGGGGACAGGGAGATACGAGCAGTACTTC. Protein sequence: CASTEGLGTGRYEQYF.

In this sample, this clonotype turned up a few times. The CDR3 coding sequence is TGTGCCAGCAGTGAGCAGGGTTGGCCCCAGCATTTT. It codes for CASSEQGWPQHF. The chain carries TRBV2 and TRBJ1-5, with D perhaps TRBD1 (5 bases). V was cut by 3 bases and J by 9 bases, with 9 bases left in between. CDR1 SNHLY and CDR2 FYNNEI come from the germline V gene. The CDR3 has 12 residues.

Many counts were recorded for this clonotype. The chain employs TRBV7-6 and TRBJ1-1; D unresolved. Between the trimmed V and J ends, which lost 2 bases and 1 base, there was a span of 8 bases. Germline V gene sequence: CDR1 SGHVS, CDR2 FNYEAQ. The CDR3 runs to 14 residues. The CDR3 loop is CASSLPAENTEAFF. Written as DNA, the CDR3 is TGTGCCAGCAGCTTACCGGCTGAGAACACTGAAGCTTTCTTT.

V usage is TRBV4-1 and J usage is TRBJ2-7, with a weak D call TRBD2 (7 bases). Deletions cut 2 bases from V and 2 bases from J, with 16 bases between. Germline V gene data show CDR1 as MGHRA and CDR2 as YSYEKL. This CDR3 region has 16 residues. CDR3: CASSQLGGGAPYEQYF. The CDR3, as DNA: TGCGCCAGCAGCCAACTTGGTGGGGGGGCCCCCTACGAGCAGTACTTC.

A few counts support this clonotype. The V gene is TRBV10-3, the J gene TRBJ1-6, with D possibly being TRBD1 (5 bases). Germline V gene sequence: CDR1 ENHRY, CDR2 SYGVKD. The CDR3 is made up of 15 amino acids. Trimming pared 3 bases from V and 12 bases from J, leaving 18 bases between. CDR3 in amino acids: CAISDGGASSEPLHF. The DNA of the CDR3 is TGTGCCATCAGTGATGGGGGTGCCTCTTCAGAACCCCTCCACTTT.